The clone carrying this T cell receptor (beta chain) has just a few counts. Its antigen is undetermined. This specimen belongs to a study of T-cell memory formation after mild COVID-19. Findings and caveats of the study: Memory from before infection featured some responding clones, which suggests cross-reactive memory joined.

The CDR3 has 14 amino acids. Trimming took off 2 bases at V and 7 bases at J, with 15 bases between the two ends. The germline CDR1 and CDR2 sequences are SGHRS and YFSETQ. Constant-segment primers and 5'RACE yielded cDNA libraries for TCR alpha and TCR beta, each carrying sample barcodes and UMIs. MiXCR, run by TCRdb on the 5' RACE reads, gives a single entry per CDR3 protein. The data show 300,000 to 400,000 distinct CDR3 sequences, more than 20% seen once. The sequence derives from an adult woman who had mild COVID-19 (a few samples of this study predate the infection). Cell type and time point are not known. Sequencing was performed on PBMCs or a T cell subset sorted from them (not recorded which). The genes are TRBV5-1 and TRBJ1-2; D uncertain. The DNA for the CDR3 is TGCGCCAGCAGCTTTGCATCGGGCCCCAGTGGCTACACCTTC. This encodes CASSFASGPSGYTF. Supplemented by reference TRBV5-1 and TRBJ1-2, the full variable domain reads KAGVTQTPRYLIKTRGQQVTLSCSPISGHRSVSWYQQTPGQGLQFLFEYFSETQRNKGNFPGRFSGRQFSNSRSEMNVSTLELGDSALYLCASSFASGPSGYTFGSGTRLTVV.